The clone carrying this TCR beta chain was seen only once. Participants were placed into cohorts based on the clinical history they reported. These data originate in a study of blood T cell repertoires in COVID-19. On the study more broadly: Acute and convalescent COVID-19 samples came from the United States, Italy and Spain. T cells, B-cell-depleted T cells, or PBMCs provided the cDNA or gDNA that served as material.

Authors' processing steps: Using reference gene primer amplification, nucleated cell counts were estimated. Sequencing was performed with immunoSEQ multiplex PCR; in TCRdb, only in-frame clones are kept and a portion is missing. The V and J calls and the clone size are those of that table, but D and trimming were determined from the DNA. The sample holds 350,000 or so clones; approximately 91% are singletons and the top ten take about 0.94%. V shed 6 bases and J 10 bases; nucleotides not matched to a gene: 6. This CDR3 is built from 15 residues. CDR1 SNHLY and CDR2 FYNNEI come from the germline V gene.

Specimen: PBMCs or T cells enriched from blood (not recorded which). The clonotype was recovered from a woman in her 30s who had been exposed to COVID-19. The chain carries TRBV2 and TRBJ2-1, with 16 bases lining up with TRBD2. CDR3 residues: CASRPGLAGGGEQFF. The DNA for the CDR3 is TGTGCCAGCAGACCGGGACTAGCGGGAGGGGGGGAGCAGTTCTTC.